One and the same sample provided the 8 T cell receptor beta chains below, sequenced in a study of T cell repertoires in cytomegalovirus infection. TCRdb processed the reads anew with MiXCR; each CDR3 protein has one entry. The profile shows about 130,000 distinct CDR3 sequences, 32% of them singletons. Their antigen targets remain unknown. The sequencing used CD8+ T cells from cultured PBMCs, collected from culture after CMV antigen stimulation. Receptors originate from a human donor in good health (CMV status not recorded). Some clones in this sample may be carry-over from other donors' samples.

The rearrangement uses TRBV19 and TRBJ1-5; D gene ambiguous. This CDR3 has 14 amino acids. Trimming took 3 bases from V and 4 from J, leaving 10 bases between them. Germline V CDR1 and CDR2: LNHDA, SQIVND (reference sequence). The CDR3 loop reads CASSIGQKNQPQHF. For the CDR3, the DNA is TGTGCCAGTAGTATCGGCCAAAAAAATCAGCCCCAGCATTTT.

Comment on this clonotype: At one end the junction does not follow the germline gene, possibly because of a read error. The chain joins TRBV7-6 to TRBJ2-3; tentatively, D is TRBD1 (5 bases). CDR3 size: 16 residues. Germline V gene sequence: CDR1 SGHVS, CDR2 FNYEAQ. This chain's CDR3 is CASSLGFAGSEDTQYF. The DNA for the CDR3 is TGTGCTAGCAGCTTAGGATTCGCAGGGTCTGAGGATACGCAGTATTTT.

This clonotype showed up just a few times. This rearrangement joins TRBV20-1 to TRBJ1-1; 8 bases fit TRBD1. Germline V gene sequence: CDR1 DFQATT, CDR2 SNEGSKA (reference sequence). This CDR3 is 14 amino acids long. The V gene end was trimmed by 5 bases and the J gene end by 4 bases; junction bases not matched to a gene: 9. CDR3 sequence reads: CSALDRTGGTEAFF. Written as DNA, the CDR3 is TGCAGTGCTCTCGATCGAACAGGGGGCACTGAAGCTTTCTTT.

Worth noting for this clonotype: The junction differs from germline at one of its ends, possibly a read error. The chain uses TRBV6-2 or TRBV6-3 and TRBJ2-5; D gene unclear. CDR1 MNHEY and CDR2 SVGEGT come from the germline V gene. CDR3 size: 14 residues. The CDR3 sequence is CASSLVAVQETKYF. The CDR3 DNA is TGTGCCAGCAGCCTGGTCGCGGTGCAAGAGACCAAGTACTTC.

The chain carries TRBV27 and TRBJ2-5, with 7 bases aligning to TRBD2. V lost 6 bases to trimming and J lost 0 bases; unmatched junction nucleotides: 10. Germline V gene data show CDR1 as MNHEY and CDR2 as SMNVEV (reference sequence). This CDR3 region has 16 residues. CDR3 protein: CASSPLGGGDQETQYF. CDR3 coding DNA: TGTGCCAGCAGCCCACTTGGCGGGGGAGACCAAGAGACCCAGTACTTC.

This sequence joins TRBV5-1 and TRBJ2-1; D call uncertain. This CDR3 has 12 residues. CDR1 SGHRS and CDR2 YFSETQ come from the germline V gene. With 0 bases removed from V and 8 bases from J, the gap between germline ends came to 6 bases. CDR3: CASSLVVDEQFF. The CDR3 DNA reads TGCGCCAGCAGCTTGGTTGTGGATGAGCAGTTCTTC.

The V gene is TRBV7-9, the J gene TRBJ1-1; D is unresolved. V was pared by 5 bases and J by 10 bases, with 14 bases between. This CDR3 has 12 amino acids. Germline V lookup: CDR1 SEHNR, CDR2 FQNEAQ (reference sequence). The CDR3 sequence is CASSQTGVGAFF. DNA of the CDR3: TGTGCCAGCAGCCAAACTGGAGTGGGAGCTTTCTTT.

This chain uses TRBV7-8 with TRBJ2-5; D remains ambiguous. Germline CDR1 is SGHVS and CDR2 is FQNEAQ. Between the trimmed V and J ends, which lost 0 bases and 2 bases, there was a span of 19 bases. CDR3 length equals 18 residues. The CDR3 nucleotides read TGTGCCAGCAGCTTAGCAGGATGGGGTCAGGCGCCACAAGAGACCCAGTACTTC. It translates to CASSLAGWGQAPQETQYF. Together with reference TRBV7-8 and TRBJ2-5, the CDR3 gives the full variable domain: GAGVSQSPRYKVAKRGQDVALRCDPISGHVSLFWYQQALGQGPEFLTYFQNEAQLDKSGLPSDRFFAERPEGSVSTLKIQRTQQEDSAVYLCASSLAGWGQAPQETQYFGPGTRLLVL.